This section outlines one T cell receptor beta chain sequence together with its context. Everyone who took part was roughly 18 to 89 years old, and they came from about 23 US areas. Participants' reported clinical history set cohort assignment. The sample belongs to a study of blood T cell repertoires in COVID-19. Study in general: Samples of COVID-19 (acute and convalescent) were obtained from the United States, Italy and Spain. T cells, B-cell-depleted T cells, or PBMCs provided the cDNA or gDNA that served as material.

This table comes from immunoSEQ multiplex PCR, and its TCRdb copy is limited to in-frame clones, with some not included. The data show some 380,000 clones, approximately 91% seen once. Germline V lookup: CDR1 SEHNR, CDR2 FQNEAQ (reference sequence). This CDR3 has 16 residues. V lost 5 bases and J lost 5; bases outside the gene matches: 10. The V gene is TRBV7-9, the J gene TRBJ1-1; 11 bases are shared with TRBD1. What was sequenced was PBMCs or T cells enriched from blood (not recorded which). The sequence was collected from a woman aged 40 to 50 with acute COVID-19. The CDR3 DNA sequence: TGTGCCAGCAGCCATCAGATTGGGACAGGGGGGACTGAAGCTTTCTTT. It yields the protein CASSHQIGTGGTEAFF.